The TCR beta chain described here comes from a study of T-cell reconstitution after alpha-beta-depleted transplantation in children. Germline V gives CDR1 SQVTM, CDR2 ANQGSEA. This CDR3 region has 15 residues. Trimming took 2 bases from V and 3 from J, leaving 17 bases between them. Preparing the TCRbeta library involved the use of unique molecular identifiers. MiXCR, run by TCRdb on the PCR reads, gives a single entry per CDR3 protein. Among around 440,000 distinct CDR3 sequences, about 10% were seen once, and the ten largest hold 2%. The table lists this clonotype with many counts. The sample here was PBMCs, taken before TCRalphabeta/CD19-depleted stem cell transplant. The rearrangement uses TRBV29-1 and TRBJ2-7, with D possibly being TRBD2 (5 bases). The sequence was collected from a child aged 2-15 years with inherited bone marrow failure, due to receive a stem cell transplant. CDR3 DNA: TGCAGCGTTGAAAGACTAACTAGTTCCTACTACGAGCAGTACTTC. Translated: CSVERLTSSYYEQYF.